A single T cell receptor beta chain is shown here with its context. Its antigen is currently unknown. The data stem from a study of blood T cells in healthy people across ages. Whole-study findings and limits: Older age went with lower TCR beta diversity per million T cells, in a roughly linear way.

Together with a sample-barcoded 5' primer, a J-beta primer mix was included in a second PCR lasting roughly 6 to 12 cycles. TCRdb used MiXCR to reprocess the 5' RACE reads, holding one entry per CDR3 protein. The sample gives around 1.5 million distinct CDR3 sequences, 35% to 45% of which show up once; roughly 8.2% is in the top ten. V was pared by 5 bases and J by 4 bases, with 5 bases of the junction left unmatched. Germline V lookup: CDR1 DFQATT, CDR2 SNEGSKA (reference sequence). The CDR3 sequence is 14 residues long. Input material: blood. The chain combines TRBV20-1 with TRBJ2-6, with TRBD1 identical over 7 bases. This clonotype was sampled from a woman under 30 in good health. The DNA of the CDR3 is TGCAGTGCTTTTGACAGGGCAGGGGCCAACGTCCTGACTTTC. It translates to CSAFDRAGANVLTF.